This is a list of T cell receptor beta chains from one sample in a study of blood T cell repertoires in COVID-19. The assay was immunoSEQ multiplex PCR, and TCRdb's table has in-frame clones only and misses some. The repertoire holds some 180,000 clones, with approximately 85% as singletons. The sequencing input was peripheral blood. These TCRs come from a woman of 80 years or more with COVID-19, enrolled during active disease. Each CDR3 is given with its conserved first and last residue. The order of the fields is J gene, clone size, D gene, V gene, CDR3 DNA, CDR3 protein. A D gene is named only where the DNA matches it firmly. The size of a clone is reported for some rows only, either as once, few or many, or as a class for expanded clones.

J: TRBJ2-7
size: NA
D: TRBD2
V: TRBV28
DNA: TGTGCCAGCAGTCCACGGACTAGCGGGTTCTCCTACGAGCAGTACTTC
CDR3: CASSPRTSGFSYEQYF

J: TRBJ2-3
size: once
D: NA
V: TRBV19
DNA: TGTGCCAGTAGTAACAGGGCCGGGGGGTCAGATACGCAGTATTTT
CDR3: CASSNRAGGSDTQYF

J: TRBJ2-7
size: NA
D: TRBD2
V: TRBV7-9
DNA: TGTGCCAGCAGCTTTAGCGGGGGGTCCTACGAGCAGTACTTC
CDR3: CASSFSGGSYEQYF

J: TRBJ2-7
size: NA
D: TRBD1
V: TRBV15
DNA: TGTGCCACCCAATGGACAGGGCGGCACGAGCAGTACTTC
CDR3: CATQWTGRHEQYF

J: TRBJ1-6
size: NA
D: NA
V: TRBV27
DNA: TGTGCCAGCAGCGCAATTCAGGGTACGAATTCACCCCTCCACTTT
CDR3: CASSAIQGTNSPLHF

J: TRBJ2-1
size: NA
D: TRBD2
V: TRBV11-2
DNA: TGTGCCAGCAGCCAGAGGACTAGCGCGAACAACTACAATGAGCAGTTCTTC
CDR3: CASSQRTSANNYNEQFF

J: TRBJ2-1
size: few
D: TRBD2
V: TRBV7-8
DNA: TGTGCCAGCAGCTTAGGGTCTAGCGGGAGACTCTACAATGAGCAGTTCTTC
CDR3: CASSLGSSGRLYNEQFF

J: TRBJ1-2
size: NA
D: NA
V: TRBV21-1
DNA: TGTGCCAGTGGGAGAATTAACTATGGCTACACCTTC
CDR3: CASGRINYGYTF

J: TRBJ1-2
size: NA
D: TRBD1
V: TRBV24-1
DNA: TGTGCCACCAGTGACGGGACAGGATATGGCTACACCTTC
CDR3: CATSDGTGYGYTF

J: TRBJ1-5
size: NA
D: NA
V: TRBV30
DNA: TGTGCCTGGAACCCAGGAAGTAGCAATCAGCCCCAGCATTTT
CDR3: CAWNPGSSNQPQHF

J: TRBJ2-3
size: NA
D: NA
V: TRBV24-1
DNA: TGTGCCACCAGGAGGGGGTCTGGTCCGCAGTATTTT
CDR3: CATRRGSGPQYF

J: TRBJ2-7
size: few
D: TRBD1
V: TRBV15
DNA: TGTGCCACCAGCAGGGGGACAGGGCATGAGCAGTACTTC
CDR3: CATSRGTGHEQYF

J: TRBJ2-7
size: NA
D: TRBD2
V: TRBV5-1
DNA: TGCGCCAGCAGCCCAGGACTAGCGGGAGGGACCTACGAGCAGTACTTC
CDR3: CASSPGLAGGTYEQYF

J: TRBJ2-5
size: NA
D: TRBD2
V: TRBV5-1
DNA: TGCGCCAGCAGCTCAGACGGGACTAGTCAAGAGACCCAGTACTTC
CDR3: CASSSDGTSQETQYF

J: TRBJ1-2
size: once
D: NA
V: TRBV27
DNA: TGTGCCAGCAGTTTCTCGGGGGGCAGGATCTATGGCTACACCTTC
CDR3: CASSFSGGRIYGYTF

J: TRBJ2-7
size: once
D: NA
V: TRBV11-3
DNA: TGTGCCAGCAGCTCAATGCCTAACTACGAGCAGTACTTC
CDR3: CASSSMPNYEQYF